This T cell receptor (beta chain) derives from a study of shared T cell receptors in the human thymus. CDR3 size: 15 residues. The germline V gene encodes CDR1 MNHEY and CDR2 SMNVEV (reference sequence). V lost 6 bases to trimming and J lost 7 bases; unmatched junction nucleotides: 8. Sequencing used immunoSEQ multiplex PCR; TCRdb keeps in-frame clones, though not all of them. Here the sample spans about 660,000 clones, around 89% being singletons. The same sample was also used in a study of human thymus T cells. That work contributes: Corrective cardiac surgery supplied the resected thymus tissue.

The genes are TRBV27 and TRBJ2-2; 10 nucleotides align to TRBD1. The source material was thymocytes. The source of this sequence is a boy less than two years old with a congenital heart defect. In DNA, the CDR3 is TGTGCCAGCAGACGACAGGGGGCGAAGGGCGGGGAGCTGTTTTTT. Its translation is CASRRQGAKGGELFF.